This T cell receptor (beta chain) was identified in a study of blood T cell repertoires in COVID-19. Study information: Sites in the United States, Italy and Spain provided acute and convalescent COVID-19 samples.

The CDR3 has 11 residues. The germline V gene has CDR1 GTSNPN and CDR2 SVGIG (reference sequence). V shed 5 bases and J shed 4 bases, with 8 bases lying between them. Recruitment covered over 20 US areas and drew participants whose ages spanned about 18 to 100 years. It was within 2 weeks before study entry that exposed participants met a COVID-19 case. Measured with immunoSEQ multiplex PCR; TCRdb has only the in-frame clones, and not every one. The repertoire has a few hundred thousand clones, around 83% of them found once; the top ten carry roughly 5.3%. The TCR was taken from a man in his forties who had been exposed to COVID-19. The sample taken for sequencing was PBMCs or T cells enriched from blood (not recorded which). The chain has TRBV30 and TRBJ1-2; D may be TRBD1 (6 bases). CDR3 in DNA: TGTGCCTGGGCGGACAGCTATGGCTACACCTTC. It yields the protein CAWADSYGYTF.